The TCR beta chain described here comes from a study of blood T cell repertoires in COVID-19. Whole-study context: T cells, B-cell-depleted T cells, or PBMCs provided the cDNA or gDNA that served as material.

The CDR3 covers 15 residues. Germline V CDR1 and CDR2: SQVTM, ANQGSEA. V lost 3 bases and J lost 2; bases outside the gene matches: 6. In the original workflow: Amplification from reference gene primers served as the basis for estimated nucleated cell counts. The repertoire was sequenced with immunoSEQ multiplex PCR; TCRdb's copy has only in-frame clones and lacks some. V, J and clone size derive from that table, while D and trimming were established from the DNA sequence. The sample contains about 250,000 clones, roughly 90% of which appear only once. The receptor comes from a woman aged 60-70 years with COVID-19, enrolled during active disease. The sample comprised peripheral blood. The V call is TRBV29-1, the J call TRBJ2-3; 9 bases are shared with TRBD2. The CDR3 protein is CSVELAGVYTDTQYF. For the CDR3, the DNA is TGCAGCGTTGAGTTAGCGGGGGTTTACACAGATACGCAGTATTTT.